This T cell receptor (beta chain) was captured in a study of OX40 agonist ivuxolimab in advanced cancers. Study-level information: Ivuxolimab, an agonistic anti-OX40 (CD134) antibody, was given to patients.

A note on this clone: Its antigen is unidentified.

The table came from immunoSEQ multiplex PCR; TCRdb's copy has only in-frame clones and leaves some out. The sample includes roughly 86,000 clones, roughly 92% seen only once; the top ten take around 1.1%. The V gene lost 0 bases and the J gene lost 5 bases, with 19 bases spanning the gap. The germline V gene has CDR1 MNHEY and CDR2 SMNVEV (reference sequence). The CDR3 has 17 residues. Patients who had autoimmune disease history or got systemic immunosuppression were left out. General study points: There was clonal expansion of CD4+ and CD8+ blood T cells by week 6 at 0.1 to 3.0 mg/kg. Relative to CD4+ cells, CD8+ T cells on average had more expanded clones.

The sequencing used CD4+ or CD8+ T cells sorted from blood, collected in a trial of the OX40 agonist ivuxolimab. J is TRBJ2-5 and V is TRBV27, with a possible D match to TRBD2 (5 bases). The clonotype comes from an adult with an advanced solid tumor such as melanoma, head and neck, liver or kidney cancer. Here the CDR3 reads CASSLSYGRQGGETQYF. CDR3 sequence (DNA): TGTGCCAGCAGTTTATCCTACGGGCGGCAAGGCGGGGAGACCCAGTACTTC.